The present T cell receptor (beta chain) was sequenced within a study of T cell clonotyping in hematopoietic cell transplantation. Overall study findings and caveats: Graft donor and pretransplant recipient Inverse Simpson Index values predicted broader posttransplant TCR diversity. Pathologically expanded recipient clonotypes increased progressively from day 30 to day 180 as diversity fell.

On this clone: Its antigen is still unknown.

CDR1 is LNHDA, CDR2 SQIVND, per germline (reference sequence). Trimming cost V 3 bases and J 0 bases, with 6 bases left between them. The CDR3 loop spans 14 amino acids. Data came from immunoSEQ multiplex PCR; TCRdb stores just in-frame clones and leaves some out. The sample carries 15,000 or so clones, around 97% recorded once. Sequenced here: peripheral blood mononuclear cells, sampled 30 days after allogeneic stem cell transplant. The sequence came from a female patient aged 50-59 years who had an allogeneic stem cell transplant from an unrelated donor, so T cells may come from the graft donor. Some clones in this sample may be carry-over from other donors' samples. The genes are TRBV19 and TRBJ1-3, with unresolved D. CDR3 sequence: CASSIRSSGNTIYF. The CDR3 nucleotides read TGTGCCAGTAGTATCCGAAGCTCTGGAAACACCATATATTTT.